This T cell receptor beta chain was recorded in a study of PD-1 blockade in classical Hodgkin lymphoma. The study's findings and limits: Reports indicated that newly diagnosed patients had lower baseline TCR diversity than healthy donors did. There remain no defined causes for the repertoire differences, which possibly reflect disease activity or prior therapy. By C4D1, diversity of CD4+ TCRs had risen significantly, whereas that of CD8+ TCRs had not. The baseline diversity of complete responders showed similarity to that of newly diagnosed patients.

Some clones are missing from TCRdb's copy, which holds only in-frame ones; the method was immunoSEQ multiplex PCR. This repertoire shows approximately 57,000 clones, approximately 90% found once; its top ten account for more than 9%. The V gene lost 1 base and the J gene lost 0 bases, with 6 bases spanning the gap. Germline CDR1 is SGHVS and CDR2 is FNYEAQ. This CDR3 is 14 amino acids long. Following autologous stem cell transplantation, relapse occurred in every patient, and exposure to brentuximab vedotin varied. A remark on this clone: Its cognate antigen is unknown.

Sequences were derived from peripheral blood mononuclear cells (PBMCs), sampled before the second cycle of nivolumab. The chain carries TRBV7-6 and TRBJ2-5; tentatively, D is TRBD1 (5 bases). The sequence was collected from a human donor with classical Hodgkin lymphoma. The CDR3 is CASSLGTNQETQYF. In DNA, the CDR3 is TGTGCCAGCAGCTTAGGGACAAACCAAGAGACCCAGTACTTC.